This T cell receptor beta chain stems from a study of T cell responses to AZD1222 COVID-19 vaccine. General study findings and limits: Donors in the cohort were predominantly white British and more often female, and clonal diversity was possibly underestimated. With two AZD1222 doses given, Spike-specific TCR breadth and depth both rose. Close to half of spike-specific TCRs reportedly recognize unmutated variant regions. Along spike, vaccine-associated CD4 TCRs were found throughout, with dominance at 160-218 and 743-854.

CDR1 and CDR2 (germline): LNHDA, SQIVND (reference sequence). The germline V and J ends were trimmed by 1 base and 0 bases, with 13 bases remaining between them. This CDR3 is built from 17 residues. Concerning this clone itself: Its target is unknown.

The table came from immunoSEQ multiplex PCR; TCRdb's copy has only in-frame clones and leaves some out. The sample comprises about 140,000 clones, just over 90% of which are singletons, and roughly 4.9% rests with the top ten. The sequence was collected from an adult in good health. J is TRBJ1-3 and V is TRBV19, with D maybe TRBD1 (6 bases). The sequenced sample was peripheral blood, obtained on day 0 of AZD1222 vaccination. The CDR3 DNA reads TGTGCCAGTAGTATAGGTACCGGGACACTCTCTGGAAACACCATATATTTT. This gives the protein CASSIGTGTLSGNTIYF.